Included here is one T cell receptor beta chain sequence, with context. This record belongs to a study of blood T cell repertoires in COVID-19. Study at large: Sample material is recorded as cDNA or gDNA derived from T cells, B-cell-depleted T cells, or PBMCs.

Per germline, CDR1 GTSNPN and CDR2 SVGIG (reference sequence). The CDR3 spans 12 residues. V was shortened by 4 bases and J by 3 bases, with 10 bases between the two germline ends. Original analysis: Quantification of nucleated cells was approximated via reference gene primer amplification. Here immunoSEQ multiplex PCR was the method, and the copy in TCRdb shows in-frame clones only, minus some. V, J and clone size are those of that table, while D and trimming were read from the DNA. The table lists some 54,000 clones, nearly 90% of them singletons. Sequences were obtained from peripheral blood. The rearrangement links TRBV30 to TRBJ2-7; the D gene is possibly TRBD1 (6 bases). This receptor was taken from a man older than 75 with active or convalescent COVID-19. CDR3 nucleotide sequence: TGTGCCTGGACCCGACAGGTCTACGAGCAGTACTTC. Protein product: CAWTRQVYEQYF.